This T cell receptor beta chain comes out of a study of identical twins (dated by TCRdb to 2016 to 2018). With regard to the full study: To test whether fetal clonotypes persist, this study deep-sequenced TCR alpha and beta repertoires from monozygotic twins, from unrelated adults of various ages, and from cord blood. To rule out contamination, replicate twin experiments were performed at different times with different library preparation protocols.

Library construction relied on 5' RACE. These reads were obtained on an Illumina HiSeq 2000. A universal primer binding site was added through template switching, and the final cDNA carried a unique molecular identifier so that TCR cDNA molecules could be counted accurately. Specific primers in the conserved constant-segment region were used to synthesize first-strand cDNA for the TCR alpha and beta chains. To control for contamination, each cDNA library was double barcoded with a SMART-Mk sample barcode plus Illumina barcodes. Two successive PCR steps introduced TruSeq adapter sequences along with Illumina sample barcodes. TCR alpha and beta cDNA libraries were sequenced on the Illumina HiSeq platform with custom primers. Turning to the authors' computational methods: Unique molecular identifiers were extracted from raw reads with MiGEC, and CDR3 positions were determined with MiXCR. For each individual, recombination models were inferred using an EM algorithm with the repgenHMM and IGoR tools. The tcR package in R was used for shared clonotype analysis, with sharing normalized by the product of cloneset sizes. To study raw recombination without the effects of thymic and clonal selection, out-of-frame nonproductive sequences were analyzed. TCRdb applied fastp at Q25 and MiXCR to the public reads, then kept only in-frame beta chains. Each entry is one CDR3 protein sequence, shown with its most common DNA and genes. TCRdb's processing, not the study's, gives the V and J calls here. The table for this sample lists about 660,000 distinct CDR3 sequences; under 9% of them were counted only once. In total, the top ten clones hold approximately 0.94% of the sample.

Every donor was a healthy Caucasian. Three pairs of female monozygotic twins, all aged 18 to 29 years, were included in the twin cohort. Peripheral blood mononuclear cells were used as the source from which RNA for TCR libraries was isolated. This clonotype was seen only a few times. Its antigen is unknown. No base quality information exists; no much larger clone differs at one position. The research as a whole found: Excess twin sharing in beta out-of-frame sequences was weaker because fewer shared sequences lowered the signal-to-noise ratio. In monozygotic twins, recombination models systematically underestimated out-of-frame TCR alpha sharing, but the models matched the sharing seen between unrelated individuals. Because the same donors could not be followed over many years, conclusions were based on cross-sectional statistical analysis. Abundant cord blood beta clonotypes carried fewer insertions; young adult naive repertoires showed a weaker similar trend, while memory repertoires showed none. Out-of-frame TCR alpha sequences shared between twins showed an excess of low generation-probability sequences compared with coincidental sharing between unrelated individuals. Zero-insertion analyses could be partly confounded by invariant T cells such as MAIT and iNKT, although diverse VJ usage argued against such confounding for most clonotypes.

Including the terminal cysteine and phenylalanine, the CDR3 comprises 13 residues. CDR3 DNA is the only sequence kept; it has 39 bases, read in frame from the first base. Reading the germline V gene gives CDR1 SQVTM and CDR2 ANQGSEA. Trimming removed 7 bases from V and 2 bases from J, leaving 14 bases between the germline ends. These data are also associated with another study on yellow fever vaccine responses in identical twins. That second report states: The authors reported that the T cell response to vaccination in identical twins appeared partly convergent and partly personalized. Focusing on identical twins, the study followed the T cell clones that responded to the vaccine, and did so with precision.

Material for sequencing was PBMCs. The TCR originated in a woman younger than 30 in good health. The chain couples TRBV29-1 to TRBJ2-5; TRBD2 is a weak D gene call, 6 bases matching. The DNA sequence is TGCAGCGCCCCGGGCGGGAATCAAGAGACCCAGTACTTC. Its coded protein is CSAPGGNQETQYF.